The 26 T cell receptor beta chains reported below all come from one sample, sequenced in a study of cytomegalovirus exposure and HLA in healthy donors. Primers for the PCR totalled 60 Vbeta and 13 Jbeta. The method was immunoSEQ multiplex PCR; TCRdb's version includes in-frame clones alone and lacks a portion of them. The top ten hold roughly 0.5% of the sample, which has under 200,000 clones, over 75% seen once. Sequenced: PBMCs. The receptor source for this set is a woman in her fifties or sixties in good health and CMV-seronegative.

The chain couples TRBV28 to TRBJ2-7; D might be TRBD1 (6 bases). Trimming shortened V by 10 bases and J by 4 bases, and 17 bases separated the two germline ends. CDR1 is MDHEN, CDR2 SYDVKM, per germline. The CDR3 is made up of 13 amino acids. The CDR3 nucleotides are TGTGCCACCGCAGTCCTGGGGGCTTACGAGCAGTACTTC. Its protein is CATAVLGAYEQYF.

This chain uses TRBV4-1 with TRBJ2-7, with 10 positions matching TRBD2. In germline, CDR1 is MGHRA, CDR2 YSYEKL. The CDR3 contains 18 residues. V shed 1 base and J 0 bases; nucleotides not matched to a gene: 9. CDR3 nucleotide sequence: TGCGCCAGCAGCCAAGCCCGTCTAGCGGGAGTTTCCTCCTACGAGCAGTACTTC. The encoded protein is CASSQARLAGVSSYEQYF.

The rearrangement uses TRBV25-1 and TRBJ2-1, with 9 bases matching TRBD2. This CDR3 comprises 16 residues. V gave up 1 base and J gave up 4 bases; unmatched junction bases: 5. The germline V gene encodes CDR1 MGHDK and CDR2 SYGVNS. Here the CDR3 reads CASSESAGGPYNEQFF. The CDR3 coding sequence is TGTGCCAGCAGTGAATCTGCGGGAGGGCCTTACAATGAGCAGTTCTTC.

V usage is TRBV28 and J usage is TRBJ2-5; TRBD1 aligns across 9 bases. Germline assignment: CDR1 MDHEN and CDR2 SYDVKM. CDR3 size: 16 residues. With V trimmed by 6 bases and J by 4 bases, 12 bases remained unmatched. CDR3 in amino acids: CASRFFGTGYRETQYF. In DNA form, the CDR3 reads TGTGCCAGCAGATTTTTTGGGACAGGGTATCGAGAGACCCAGTACTTC.

The J gene is TRBJ1-1, the V gene TRBV4-1; D is undetermined. V was cut by 6 bases and J by 1 base, with 12 bases left in between. Germline V gives CDR1 MGHRA, CDR2 YSYEKL. The CDR3 is 14 amino acids. In DNA form, the CDR3 reads TGCGCCAGCAGGCACAGCACAGAGAACACTGAAGCTTTCTTT. This gives the protein CASRHSTENTEAFF.

The chain links TRBV7-9 to TRBJ2-7; 7 nucleotides line up with TRBD2. Germline V CDR1 and CDR2: SEHNR, FQNEAQ (reference sequence). The CDR3 totals 14 residues. V trimming: 3 bases; J trimming: 3 bases; junction bases outside the gene matches: 5. CDR3 nucleotide sequence: TGTGCCAGCAGCTTTTCCACTAGCGACTACGAGCAGTACTTC. The encoded protein is CASSFSTSDYEQYF. Variable domain in full (rest from reference TRBV7-9 and TRBJ2-7): DTGVSQNPRHKITKRGQNVTFRCDPISEHNRLYWYRQTLGQGPEFLTYFQNEAQLEKSRLLSDRFSAERPKGSFSTLEIQRTEQGDSAMYLCASSFSTSDYEQYFGPGTRLTVT.

This chain joins TRBV30 and TRBJ1-3, with 8 bases matching TRBD1. This CDR3 comprises 13 residues. Trimming at V came to 4 bases and at J to 5 bases, leaving 4 bases not matched to a gene. Germline-derived CDR1 and CDR2 are GTSNPN and SVGIG (reference sequence). CDR3 loop: CAWKDRGRNTIYF. CDR3 in DNA: TGTGCCTGGAAAGACAGGGGCAGAAACACCATATATTTT.

The V call is TRBV4-3, the J call TRBJ1-1, with D perhaps TRBD1 (5 bases). Germline V gene sequence: CDR1 LGHNA, CDR2 YSLEER. Trimming took 1 base from V and 5 from J, leaving 20 bases between them. This CDR3 spans 17 amino acids. This chain's CDR3 is CASSQGGAGPAGTEAFF. As DNA, the CDR3 is TGCGCCAGCAGCCAAGGAGGGGCCGGCCCGGCGGGGACTGAAGCTTTCTTT.

In this sample, this clone turned up once. The V call is TRBV9, the J call TRBJ2-1; 9 nucleotides align to TRBD2. CDR1 is SGDLS, CDR2 YYNGEE, per germline. Trimming at V came to 4 bases and at J to 5 bases, leaving 10 bases not matched to a gene. The CDR3 runs to 16 residues. The CDR3 DNA reads TGTGCCAGCAGCTTGTTGAAAAGCGGGGGGAACAATGAGCAGTTCTTC. It encodes CASSLLKSGGNNEQFF.

The rearrangement joins TRBV5-1 to TRBJ2-1, with a possible D match to TRBD2 (6 bases). CDR1 and CDR2 from the germline V gene are SGHRS and YFSETQ. This CDR3 spans 15 amino acids. Trimming removed 4 bases at V and 6 bases at J, with 17 bases between. For the CDR3, the DNA is TGCGCCAGCAGCCTACGACTAGAACCCCTCAATGAGCAGTTCTTC. Protein product: CASSLRLEPLNEQFF.

The chain carries TRBV27 and TRBJ2-6, with D perhaps matching TRBD1 (6 bases). Trimming removed 2 bases at V and 3 bases at J, with 8 bases between. This CDR3 region has 15 residues. Germline assignment: CDR1 MNHEY and CDR2 SMNVEV (reference sequence). As DNA, the CDR3 is TGTGCCAGCAGTTTAGGGGGCGGTGGGGCCAACGTCCTGACTTTC. It encodes CASSLGGGGANVLTF.

The chain has TRBV6-1 and TRBJ1-4; D not resolved. Germline V gives CDR1 MNHNS, CDR2 SASEGT. Trimming stripped 5 bases from V and 4 bases from J, with 14 bases between. The CDR3 loop spans 15 amino acids. The CDR3 loop reads CASSPRRVFNEKLFF. The CDR3 bases are TGTGCCAGCAGTCCCCGCCGGGTCTTTAATGAAAAACTGTTTTTT.

There are a few counts of this clone. J is TRBJ2-7 and V is TRBV10-2, with D perhaps matching TRBD1 (6 bases). The CDR3 is made up of 11 amino acids. In germline, CDR1 is WSHSY, CDR2 SAAADI. Trimming shortened V by 8 bases and J by 5 bases, and 10 bases separated the two germline ends. This CDR3 reads CASRWGHEQYF. Here the CDR3 DNA reads TGCGCCAGCCGGTGGGGGCACGAGCAGTACTTC.

This chain connects TRBV7-6 to TRBJ2-7; D is perhaps TRBD1 (6 bases). Germline V gene sequence: CDR1 SGHVS, CDR2 FNYEAQ. V gave up 2 bases and J gave up 3 bases, with 14 bases separating them. The CDR3 sequence is 15 residues long. CDR3 protein: CASSLWGKGDYEQYF. CDR3 nucleotide sequence: TGTGCCAGCAGCTTATGGGGCAAGGGGGACTACGAGCAGTACTTC.

The chain employs TRBV2 and TRBJ1-4, with 9 bases fitting TRBD1. From germline, CDR1 is SNHLY and CDR2 FYNNEI. The CDR3 extends over 17 amino acids. V lost 3 bases to trimming and J lost 8 bases; unmatched junction nucleotides: 13. The CDR3: CASSDMAMGQGGEKLFF. The CDR3 DNA sequence: TGTGCCAGCAGTGATATGGCGATGGGACAGGGAGGCGAAAAACTGTTTTTT.

The gene calls are TRBV2 and TRBJ1-5, with D unclear. The CDR3 is 14 residues long. Germline V gene data show CDR1 as SNHLY and CDR2 as FYNNEI. The germline V and J ends were trimmed by 7 bases and 6 bases, with 16 bases remaining between them. CDR3 loop: CASNSKTSGQPQHF. For the CDR3, the DNA is TGTGCCAGCAACTCAAAAACCTCCGGTCAGCCCCAGCATTTT.

DNA of the CDR3: TGTGCCAGTCAAAGACAGGGGGGTGGAGCTTTCTTT. Translating it yields CASQRQGGGAFF. The chain has TRBV28 and TRBJ1-1, with 9 nucleotides matching TRBD1. J gave up 10 bases and V 9 bases, and 9 bases lay outside the gene matches. This CDR3 has 12 amino acids. Germline loops: CDR1 MDHEN, CDR2 SYDVKM.

This chain joins TRBV25-1 and TRBJ2-7, with 11 nucleotides matching TRBD2. Germline lookup yields CDR1 MGHDK and CDR2 SYGVNS. After removal of 5 bases from V and 0 bases from J, the junction contained 0 bases not matched to a gene. This CDR3 is built from 14 residues. CDR3 amino acids: CASSTSGGSYEQYF. The CDR3 nucleotides are TGTGCCAGCAGTACTAGCGGGGGCTCCTACGAGCAGTACTTC.

The V call is TRBV7-8, the J call TRBJ2-7, with D hard to call. Germline-derived CDR1 and CDR2 are SGHVS and FQNEAQ. This CDR3 spans 15 amino acids. V was cut by 4 bases and J by 7 bases, with 20 bases left in between. CDR3 sequence (DNA): TGTGCCAGCAGCTCCACCGGCGGAAGCGCATGGGAGCAGTACTTC. Protein: CASSSTGGSAWEQYF.

The V and J genes are TRBV6-5 and TRBJ1-1; TRBD1 is a possible D gene (6 bases). The CDR3 contains 14 residues. The germline V and J ends were trimmed by 4 bases and 2 bases, with 11 bases remaining between them. Per germline, CDR1 MNHEY and CDR2 SVGAGI. The CDR3 spells CASSSRGGNTEAFF. In DNA form, the CDR3 reads TGTGCCAGCAGTTCCAGGGGTGGTAACACTGAAGCTTTCTTT.

This clone was recorded a few times. The rearrangement links TRBV7-2 to TRBJ2-1, with 9 bases fitting TRBD2. Germline values: CDR1 SGHTA, CDR2 FQGNSA. V gave up 5 bases and J gave up 0 bases; unmatched junction bases: 5. CDR3 size: 16 residues. The CDR3 nucleotides are TGTGCCAGCAGCAATAGCGGGAGTCTCTCCTACAATGAGCAGTTCTTC. It translates to CASSNSGSLSYNEQFF.

The chain links TRBV9 to TRBJ2-1, with D possibly being TRBD1 (5 bases). This CDR3 contains 13 residues. Germline assignment: CDR1 SGDLS and CDR2 YYNGEE. V was pared by 1 base and J by 9 bases, with 11 bases between. In nucleotides, the CDR3 is TGTGCCAGCAGCGTATCAGGGCTTACTGAGCAGTTCTTC. Translated: CASSVSGLTEQFF.

The chain joins TRBV6-5 to TRBJ1-1; 8 nucleotides align to TRBD1. This CDR3 contains 14 residues. The trim removed 6 bases at V and 1 base at J, leaving 4 bases unmatched. CDR1 and CDR2 from the germline V gene are MNHEY and SVGAGI. The CDR3 nucleotides read TGTGCCAGCAGGAACCAGGGGGCGAACACTGAAGCTTTCTTT. This gives the protein CASRNQGANTEAFF.

The chain joins TRBV5-1 to TRBJ2-1, with 13 bases aligning to TRBD2. The CDR3 loop spans 19 amino acids. Germline CDR1 and CDR2: SGHRS and YFSETQ. V lost 4 bases and J lost 0; bases outside the gene matches: 10. CDR3 sequence: CASSPRTSGSSSSYNEQFF. For the CDR3, the DNA is TGCGCCAGCAGCCCACGGACTAGCGGGAGTTCTAGCTCCTACAATGAGCAGTTCTTC.

This chain joins TRBV7-2 and TRBJ2-3, with 11 bases aligning to TRBD2. The CDR3 is made up of 15 amino acids. V shed 4 bases, J shed 5 bases, and the junction held 5 bases outside the gene matches. Germline CDR1 is SGHTA and CDR2 is FQGNSA. CDR3 sequence: CASSSRLAGIDTQYF. CDR3 DNA: TGTGCCAGCAGCTCCAGACTAGCGGGGATAGATACGCAGTATTTT.

The gene calls are TRBV27 and TRBJ2-3; TRBD2 aligns across 13 bases. The CDR3 extends over 15 amino acids. The germline CDR1 and CDR2 sequences are MNHEY and SMNVEV (reference sequence). The ends lost 4 bases at V and 9 bases at J; junction bases unmatched: 7. CDR3 loop: CASSSRTSGGETQYF. CDR3 bases: TGTGCCAGCAGTTCCCGGACTAGCGGGGGAGAAACGCAGTATTTT.